Sequencing of this T cell receptor (beta chain) was carried out in a study of response to subunit inactivated influenza vaccine. General study points: Each seasonal influenza vaccination recruits few new T cells, the authors suggested.

J was trimmed by 2 bases and V by 3 bases; bases with no gene match: 8. This CDR3 comprises 16 residues. Germline CDR1 reads MGHRA; CDR2 reads YSYEKL. This clonotype was detected a few times. Its matching antigen is unknown. TCRdb analysed the RT-PCR reads with MiXCR anew, one entry per CDR3 protein. The table shows about 650,000 distinct CDR3 sequences, with 15% to 17% occurring only once. The sequence was obtained from a man in his fifties or sixties who received an inactivated influenza vaccine. The rearrangement links TRBV4-1 to TRBJ1-1, with 8 bases fitting TRBD1. The source was PBMCs from blood, collected about 13 days after vaccination. The chain's CDR3 is CASSHPRSGGNTEAFF. The CDR3 DNA is TGCGCCAGCAGCCACCCACGGTCAGGGGGCAACACTGAAGCTTTCTTT.